The subject of this entry is one T cell receptor beta chain. The data were taken from a study of blood T cell repertoires in COVID-19. Study summary: Acute and convalescent COVID-19 specimens originated in the United States, Italy and Spain. T cells, B-cell-depleted T cells, or PBMCs provided the cDNA or gDNA that served as material.

In the authors' methods: Cell counts per sample came from amplifying reference gene primers. Assay used: immunoSEQ multiplex PCR; TCRdb lists only in-frame clones, some missing. V, J and clone size were drawn from that table, and D and trimming were deduced from the DNA. In the table there are about 240,000 clones, around 86% of which are singletons. CDR3 length: 13 residues. Unmatched junction bases numbered 2, after V lost 7 bases and J lost 4 bases. CDR1 MNHNY and CDR2 SVGAGI come from the germline V gene (reference sequence). This clonotype was obtained from an older man with acute or convalescent COVID-19. The sequenced sample was peripheral blood. The chain combines TRBV6-6 with TRBJ1-5; 9 positions match TRBD1. This chain's CDR3 is CASIGQGNQPQHF. The CDR3 coding sequence is TGTGCCAGCATCGGACAGGGGAATCAGCCCCAGCATTTT.